This entry features one T cell receptor (beta chain) sequence. What it binds is not known. These data belong to a study of graft-versus-host responses after intestinal transplantation. Study-wide results and caveats: Circulating GvH clone levels at their peak were associated with HvG declines (early post-transplant).

The germline gives CDR1 MNHEY, CDR2 SVGAGI. Trimming cost V 2 bases and J 7 bases, with 18 bases left between them. The CDR3 is 16 residues long. Data came from immunoSEQ multiplex PCR; TCRdb stores just in-frame clones and leaves some out. The sample lists about 88,000 clones, approximately 87% occurring once. The TCR sequence derives from a human donor who received an intestinal transplant. The chain links TRBV6-5 to TRBJ2-1; D possibly corresponds to TRBD2 (5 bases). Material: unstimulated CD4+ T cells sorted from spleen or lymph node cells, obtained before intestinal transplant. Written as DNA, the CDR3 is TGTGCCAGCAGTTACGTAGGGCTCACGTCGGGGAATGAGCAGTTCTTC. Protein sequence: CASSYVGLTSGNEQFF.